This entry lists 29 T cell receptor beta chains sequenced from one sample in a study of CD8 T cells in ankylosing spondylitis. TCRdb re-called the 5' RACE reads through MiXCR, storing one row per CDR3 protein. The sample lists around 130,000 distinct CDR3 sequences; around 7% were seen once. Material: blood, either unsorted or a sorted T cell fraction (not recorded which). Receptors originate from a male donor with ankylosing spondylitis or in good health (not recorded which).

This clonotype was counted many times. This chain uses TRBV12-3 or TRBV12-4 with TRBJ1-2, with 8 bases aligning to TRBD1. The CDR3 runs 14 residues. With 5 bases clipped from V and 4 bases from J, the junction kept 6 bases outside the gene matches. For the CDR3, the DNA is TGTGCCAGCAGTATCAGGGGGCTGAGCTATGGCTACACCTTC. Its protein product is CASSIRGLSYGYTF.

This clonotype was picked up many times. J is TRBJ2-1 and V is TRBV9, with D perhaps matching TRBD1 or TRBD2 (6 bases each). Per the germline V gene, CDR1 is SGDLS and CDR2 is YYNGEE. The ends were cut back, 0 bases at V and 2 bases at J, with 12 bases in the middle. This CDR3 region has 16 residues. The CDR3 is CASSVEEGGPYNEQFF. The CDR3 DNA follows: TGTGCCAGCAGCGTAGAGGAGGGGGGCCCCTACAATGAGCAGTTCTTC.

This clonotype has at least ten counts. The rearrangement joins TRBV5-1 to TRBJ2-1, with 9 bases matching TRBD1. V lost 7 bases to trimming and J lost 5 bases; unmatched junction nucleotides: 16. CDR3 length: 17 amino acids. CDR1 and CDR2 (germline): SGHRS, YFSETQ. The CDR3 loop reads CASGTLKPGQGNNEQFF. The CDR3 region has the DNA TGCGCCAGCGGAACGCTTAAACCGGGACAGGGCAACAATGAGCAGTTCTTC.

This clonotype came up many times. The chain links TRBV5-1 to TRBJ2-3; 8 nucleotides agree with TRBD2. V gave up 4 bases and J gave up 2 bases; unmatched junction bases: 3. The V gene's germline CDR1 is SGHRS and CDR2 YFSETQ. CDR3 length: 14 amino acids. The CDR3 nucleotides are TGCGCCAGCAGCCGAGCGGGGGTCACAGATACGCAGTATTTT. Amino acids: CASSRAGVTDTQYF.

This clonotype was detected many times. The CDR3 coding sequence is TGTGCCAGCAGTTTTGTCACCGGGACCCAGGGCTATGGCTACACCTTC. It specifies CASSFVTGTQGYGYTF. The chain joins TRBV12-3 or TRBV12-4 to TRBJ1-2; a weak D match, TRBD1 (5 bases). V shed 3 bases and J shed 4 bases, with 18 bases lying between them. The CDR3 extends over 16 amino acids.

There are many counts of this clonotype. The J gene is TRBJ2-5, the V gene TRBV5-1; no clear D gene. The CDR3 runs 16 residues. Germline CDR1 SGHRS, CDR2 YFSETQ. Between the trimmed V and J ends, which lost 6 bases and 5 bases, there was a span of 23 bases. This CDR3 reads CASNLWAAATPETQYF. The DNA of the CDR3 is TGCGCCAGCAATCTTTGGGCAGCCGCGACCCCGGAGACCCAGTACTTC.

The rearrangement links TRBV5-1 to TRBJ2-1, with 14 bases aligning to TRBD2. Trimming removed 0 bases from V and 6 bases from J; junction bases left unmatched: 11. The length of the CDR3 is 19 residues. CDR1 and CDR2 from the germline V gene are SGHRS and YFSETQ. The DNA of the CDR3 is TGCGCCAGCAGCTTGGGGCCCGGGACTAGCGGGAGAATTTTCAATGAGCAGTTCTTC. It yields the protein CASSLGPGTSGRIFNEQFF.

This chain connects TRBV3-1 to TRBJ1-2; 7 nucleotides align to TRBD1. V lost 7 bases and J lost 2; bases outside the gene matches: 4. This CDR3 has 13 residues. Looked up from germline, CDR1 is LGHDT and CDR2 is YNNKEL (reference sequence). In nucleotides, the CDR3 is TGTGCCAGCAAGGGGGACAGAAACTATGGCTACACCTTC. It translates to CASKGDRNYGYTF.

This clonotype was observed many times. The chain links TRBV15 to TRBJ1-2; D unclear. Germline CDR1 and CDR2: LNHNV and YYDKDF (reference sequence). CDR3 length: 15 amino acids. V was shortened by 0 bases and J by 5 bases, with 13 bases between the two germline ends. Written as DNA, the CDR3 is TGTGCCACCAGCAGAGACAGCCAAGGGTCGTATGGCTACACCTTC. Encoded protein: CATSRDSQGSYGYTF.

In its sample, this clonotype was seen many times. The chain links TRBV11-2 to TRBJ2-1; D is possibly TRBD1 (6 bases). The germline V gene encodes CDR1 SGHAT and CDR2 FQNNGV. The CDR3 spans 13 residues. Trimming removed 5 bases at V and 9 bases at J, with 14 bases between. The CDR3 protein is CASSPINRAEQFF. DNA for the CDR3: TGTGCCAGCAGCCCTATTAACAGGGCTGAGCAGTTCTTC.

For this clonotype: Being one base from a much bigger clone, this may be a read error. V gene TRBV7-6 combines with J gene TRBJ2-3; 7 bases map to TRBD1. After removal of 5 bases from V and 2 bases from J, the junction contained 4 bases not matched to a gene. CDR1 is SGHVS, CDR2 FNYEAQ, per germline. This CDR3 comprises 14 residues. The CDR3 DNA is TGTGCCAGCAGCCAGGACAGGAACACAGATACGCAGTATTTT. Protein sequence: CASSQDRNTDTQYF.

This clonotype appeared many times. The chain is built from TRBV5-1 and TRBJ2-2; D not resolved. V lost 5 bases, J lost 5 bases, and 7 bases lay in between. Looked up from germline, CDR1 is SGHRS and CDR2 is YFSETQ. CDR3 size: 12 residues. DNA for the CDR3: TGCGCCAGCAGGTATACAACCGGGGAGCTGTTTTTT. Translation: CASRYTTGELFF.

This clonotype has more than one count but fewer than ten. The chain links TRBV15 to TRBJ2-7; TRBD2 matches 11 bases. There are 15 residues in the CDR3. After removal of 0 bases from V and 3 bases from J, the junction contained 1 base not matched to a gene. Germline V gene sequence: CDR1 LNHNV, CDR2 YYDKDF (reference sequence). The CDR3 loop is CATSREGLAVYEQYF. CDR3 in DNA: TGTGCCACCAGCAGAGAGGGACTAGCGGTCTACGAGCAGTACTTC.

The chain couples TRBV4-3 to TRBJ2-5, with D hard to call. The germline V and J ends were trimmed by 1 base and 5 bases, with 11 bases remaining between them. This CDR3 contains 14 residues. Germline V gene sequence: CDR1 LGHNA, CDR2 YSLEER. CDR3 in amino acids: CASSQGLRSETQYF. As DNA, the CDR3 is TGCGCCAGCAGCCAAGGTCTCCGCTCGGAGACCCAGTACTTC.

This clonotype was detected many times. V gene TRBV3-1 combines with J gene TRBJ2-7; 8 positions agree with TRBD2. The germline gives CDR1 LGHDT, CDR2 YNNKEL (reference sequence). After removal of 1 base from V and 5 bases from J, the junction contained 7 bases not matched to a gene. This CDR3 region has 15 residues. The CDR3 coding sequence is TGTGCCAGCAGCCAAGTCACTAGCGGAGAGGACGAGCAGTACTTC. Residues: CASSQVTSGEDEQYF.

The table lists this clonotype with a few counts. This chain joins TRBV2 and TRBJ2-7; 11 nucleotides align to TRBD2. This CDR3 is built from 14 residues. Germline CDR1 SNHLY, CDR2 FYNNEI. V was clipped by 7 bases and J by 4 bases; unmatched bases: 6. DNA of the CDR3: TGTGCCAGCATGCCGGGACTAGCGGCTTACGAGCAGTACTTC. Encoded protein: CASMPGLAAYEQYF.

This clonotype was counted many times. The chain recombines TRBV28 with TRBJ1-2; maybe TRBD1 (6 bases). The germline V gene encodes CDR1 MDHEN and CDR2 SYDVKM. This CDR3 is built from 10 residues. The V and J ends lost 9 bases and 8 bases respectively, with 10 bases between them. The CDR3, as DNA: TGTGCCAGTCTGGGGGGCGGCTACACCTTC. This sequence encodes CASLGGGYTF.

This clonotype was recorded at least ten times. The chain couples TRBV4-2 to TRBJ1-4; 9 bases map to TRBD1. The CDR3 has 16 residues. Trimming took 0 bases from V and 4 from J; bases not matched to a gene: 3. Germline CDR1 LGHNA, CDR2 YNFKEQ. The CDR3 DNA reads TGTGCCAGCAGCCAAGATAGGGGACAGGGTAATGAAAAACTGTTTTTT. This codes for CASSQDRGQGNEKLFF.

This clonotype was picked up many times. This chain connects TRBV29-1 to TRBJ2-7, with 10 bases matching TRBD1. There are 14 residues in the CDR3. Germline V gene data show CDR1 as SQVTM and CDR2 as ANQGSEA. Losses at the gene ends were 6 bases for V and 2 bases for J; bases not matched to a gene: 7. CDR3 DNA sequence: TGCAGCGTCCATGGGACAGGGGAACCCTACGAGCAGTACTTC. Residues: CSVHGTGEPYEQYF.

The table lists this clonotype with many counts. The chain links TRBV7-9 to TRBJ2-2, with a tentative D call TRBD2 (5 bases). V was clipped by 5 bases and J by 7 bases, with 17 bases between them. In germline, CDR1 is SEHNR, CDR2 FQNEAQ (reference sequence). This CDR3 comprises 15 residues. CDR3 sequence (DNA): TGTGCCAGCAGCGTCAGTTCCTCGGGGATCGGGGAGCTGTTTTTT. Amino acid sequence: CASSVSSSGIGELFF.

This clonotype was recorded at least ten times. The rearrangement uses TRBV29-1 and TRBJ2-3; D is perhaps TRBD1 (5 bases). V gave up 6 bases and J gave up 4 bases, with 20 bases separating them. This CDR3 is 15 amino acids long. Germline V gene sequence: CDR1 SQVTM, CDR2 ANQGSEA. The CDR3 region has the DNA TGCAGCGTCAGTCCTGGACAAGGGTTGGCAGATACGCAGTATTTT. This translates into CSVSPGQGLADTQYF.

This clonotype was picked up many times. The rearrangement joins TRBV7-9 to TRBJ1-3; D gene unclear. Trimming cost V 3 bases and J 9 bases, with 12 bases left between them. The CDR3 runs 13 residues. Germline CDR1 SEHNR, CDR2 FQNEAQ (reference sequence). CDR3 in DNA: TGTGCCAGCAGCTTGCGGTCTCAGGTCACCATATATTTT. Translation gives CASSLRSQVTIYF.

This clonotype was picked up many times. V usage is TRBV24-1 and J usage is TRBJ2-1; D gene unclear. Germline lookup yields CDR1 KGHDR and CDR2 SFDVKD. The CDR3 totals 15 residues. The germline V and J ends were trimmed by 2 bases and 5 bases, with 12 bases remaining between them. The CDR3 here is CATSDSKTDNNEQFF. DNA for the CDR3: TGTGCCACCAGTGATTCTAAAACAGACAACAATGAGCAGTTCTTC.

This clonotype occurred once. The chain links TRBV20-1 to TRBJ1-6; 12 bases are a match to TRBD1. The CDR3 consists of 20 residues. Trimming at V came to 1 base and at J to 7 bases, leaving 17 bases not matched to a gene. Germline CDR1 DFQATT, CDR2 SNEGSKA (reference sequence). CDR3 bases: TGCAGTGCTAGAGTAAATTCTTGGGGACAGGGGGCAGTGAGGAATTCACCCCTCCACTTT. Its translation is CSARVNSWGQGAVRNSPLHF.

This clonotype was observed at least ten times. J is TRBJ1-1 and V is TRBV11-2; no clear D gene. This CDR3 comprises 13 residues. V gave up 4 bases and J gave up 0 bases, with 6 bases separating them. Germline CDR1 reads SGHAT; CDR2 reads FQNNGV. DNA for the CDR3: TGTGCCAGCAGCTCGACACTGAACACTGAAGCTTTCTTT. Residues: CASSSTLNTEAFF. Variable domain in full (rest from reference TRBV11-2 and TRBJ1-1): EAGVAQSPRYKIIEKRQSVAFWCNPISGHATLYWYQQILGQGPKLLIQFQNNGVVDDSQLPKDRFSAERLKGVDSTLKIQPAKLEDSAVYLCASSSTLNTEAFFGQGTRLTVV.

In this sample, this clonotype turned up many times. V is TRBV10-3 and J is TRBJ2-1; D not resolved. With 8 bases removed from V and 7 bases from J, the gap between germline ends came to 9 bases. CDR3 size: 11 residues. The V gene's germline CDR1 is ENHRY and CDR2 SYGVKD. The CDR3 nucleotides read TGTGCCATCTTAGCCCGTAATGAGCAGTTCTTC. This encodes CAILARNEQFF.

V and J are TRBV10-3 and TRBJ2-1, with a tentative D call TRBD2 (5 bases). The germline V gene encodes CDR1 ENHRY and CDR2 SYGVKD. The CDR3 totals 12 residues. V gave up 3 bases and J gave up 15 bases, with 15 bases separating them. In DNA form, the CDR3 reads TGTGCCATCAGTGATGGTGGGAGCCATGGGTTCTTC. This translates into CAISDGGSHGFF.

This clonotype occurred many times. CDR3 region: CASSFGTTYEQYF. The CDR3 DNA follows: TGTGCCAGCAGCTTTGGGACTACCTACGAGCAGTACTTC. This chain links TRBV7-9 with TRBJ2-7, with 7 positions matching TRBD2. Germline V gene data show CDR1 as SEHNR and CDR2 as FQNEAQ (reference sequence). The CDR3 runs 13 residues. V shed 3 bases and J 2 bases; nucleotides not matched to a gene: 1.

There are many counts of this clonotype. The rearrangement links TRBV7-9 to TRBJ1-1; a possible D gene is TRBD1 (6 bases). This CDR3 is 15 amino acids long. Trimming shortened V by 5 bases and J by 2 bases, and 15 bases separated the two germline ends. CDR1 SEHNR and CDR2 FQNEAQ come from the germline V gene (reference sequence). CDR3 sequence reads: CASSPQWGRNTEAFF. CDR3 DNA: TGTGCCAGCAGCCCACAGTGGGGGCGAAACACTGAAGCTTTCTTT.